The sequence of this T cell receptor (beta chain) was determined in a study of blood T cell repertoires in COVID-19 (dated by TCRdb to about 2020). Background on the whole study: Samples covering the acute and convalescent phases of COVID-19 were provided by collaborators in the United States, Italy and Spain. The prospective study material was composed of cDNA or gDNA derived from T cells, B-cell-depleted T cells, or PBMCs. The dataset comprised deeply sampled blood TCRbeta repertoires from subjects exposed to, actively infected with, or recovered from COVID-19. The repertoires were released in a freely available public database intended as a resource for research on the immune response to SARS-CoV-2. Samples came from the ongoing ImmuneRACE study (first 160 participants) plus 1,254 subjects from 6 global collaborators. A de-identified subject ID, COVID-19 status, age in years and sex were almost always included in the sample metadata. Where available, HLA class I and class II types were obtained from metadata supplied by the sample provider rather than from assay-based typing. Overall study outcomes, separate from this receptor: The amount of clinical and demographic metadata varied by source and participant and was provided uncurated.

The collaborating institutions used their own protocols to collect whole blood in K2EDTA tubes. For TCRbeta analysis, collaborators shipped samples as frozen whole blood, isolated PBMCs, or DNA extracted from either of those sample types. Concerning this clone itself: This receptor's antigen is unknown. No much larger clone is present one base from it, and per-base qualities are unavailable.

TCRbeta CDR3 regions were amplified from genomic DNA using the immunoSEQ Assay, a bias-controlled multiplex PCR. As for the authors' bioinformatics: The number of nucleated cells in each sample was estimated by amplification of reference gene primers within the assay. To quantify the absolute abundance of each unique TCRbeta CDR3 rearrangement, sequence reads were collapsed and filtered. For each sample, productive Simpson clonality was calculated as the square root of Simpson's diversity index over productive rearrangements. What TCRdb holds here is the immuneACCESS table cut down to in-frame rearrangements. Part of the clones is not present; checked against another copy, under half of the missing clones reflect an unresolved V gene, and the others are unexplained. V and J calls and clone size come straight from that table; D and trimming were deduced from the DNA. The sample includes about 120,000 clones, with about 87% observed a single time. The biggest ten clones account for roughly 2.1% of the sample.

Including cysteine and phenylalanine, the CDR3 has 12 amino acids. Only CDR3 DNA is held: 36 bases, read in frame from base 1. V sheds 4 bases and J sheds 4 bases, leaving 8 bases between their ends. The germline V gene yields SGDLS for CDR1 and YYNGEE for CDR2. The sequence is built from TRBV9 and TRBJ1-2, and possibly TRBD1, on 5 matching bases. This clonotype was sampled from a woman aged 50 to 65 with acute or convalescent COVID-19. Sample: peripheral blood. The CDR3 loop reads CASSSDSYGYTF. In nucleotides, the sequence is TGTGCCAGCAGCTCAGACAGCTATGGCTACACCTTC.